The entry below describes one T cell receptor beta chain. This clone's antigen is unknown. One base away there is no much larger clone; base qualities are not given. The data belong to a study of regulatory T cells in long-lasting Graves disease (dated by TCRdb to about 2021). For context, the study as a whole: Newly diagnosed Graves' disease patients had taken antithyroid drugs for less than 3 months. This study used TCR sequencing and RNA sequencing of peripheral blood to compare persistent Graves' disease patients against newly diagnosed Graves' disease patients. The study took place in China and was registered as a clinical trial. A total of some 35 samples underwent TCR sequencing, from roughly 13 patients with persistent Graves' disease and approximately 20 patients with newly diagnosed Graves' disease. Study-level results and caveats: More public clonotypes were shared among persistent patients (more than 2,500) than among newly diagnosed patients (more than 950). Only the TCR beta chain was sequenced and analyzed. The small sample size was acknowledged by the authors as a limitation that may reduce accuracy. TRBV28, TRBJ1-2 and TRBJ2-5 were preferentially used in persistent disease, while TRBV20-1 and TRBJ2-1 were favored in newly diagnosed disease. Lower TCR Shannon entropy and fewer highly expanded clones were observed in persistent Graves' disease patients than in newly diagnosed patients, which suggested clonal expansion. Peripheral blood alone was examined, since thyroid tissue, which constituted the primary lesion, could not be accessed.

The CDR3, from cysteine to phenylalanine, totals 15 residues. Of the read, only the CDR3 DNA is kept; its 45 bases are in frame from base 1. A distance of 14 bases separates the germline ends of V and J, which lose 1 base and 5 bases respectively. The germline V gene (reference sequence) specifies SSHAT as CDR1 and FNYEAQ as CDR2. According to the study, the label for this sample's time point signals: newly diagnosed GD, antithyroid drugs for less than 3 months. For both TCR sequencing and RNA sequencing, RNA was extracted from PBMCs in TRIzol. The diagnosis of Graves' disease was made according to American Thyroid Association guidelines. Recruitment of patients was carried out at an endocrinology department in Xi'an, China. Each patient gave roughly 10 milliliters of peripheral blood, collected in an EDTA anticoagulant tube. Ficoll Paque Plus density gradient separation was used to isolate PBMCs, and no additional T cell sorting was done. An Agilent 2100 Bioanalyzer and agarose gel were used to assess RNA quality, and a NanoDrop 2000 was used to measure RNA concentration.

The protocol used for the library was multiplex PCR. The run used an Illumina HiSeq 4000. CDR3 regions were amplified by Arm-PCR with iRepertoire HTBI primers to construct TCR beta libraries. Before sequencing, the PCR products underwent gel purification. The paper's data handling went like this. A total of roughly 67 TRBV and approximately 15 TRBJ segments were identified across samples and were used for gene usage analysis of CDR3 amino acid clonotypes. COPE and FqMerger were used to merge the filtered high-quality paired reads into contigs. BLAST was used to align contigs to IMGT TRBV, TRBD and TRBJ reference genes, and CDR3 was defined according to IMGT. Clonotypes above 0.1% frequency were classified as highly expanded clones. Repertoire diversity was measured by Shannon entropy, and V-J evenness by the Gini coefficient. Clonotypes shared by more than one individual were considered public. The public reads were reprocessed in TCRdb via fastp at Q25 and MiXCR, keeping in-frame beta chains. Merged by CDR3 protein, the rows form single entries marked with the most common genes and DNA. The V and J calls and clone size come from TCRdb's table, not from the authors' own analysis. The sample table holds a few hundred thousand distinct CDR3 sequences, of which around 17% were seen once. The ten most abundant clones make up just under 30% of the sample.

The data also belong to a second study, concerning T cells in Graves' hyperthyroidism and ophthalmopathy. The second paper states: Graves' hyperthyroidism was defined as stable when no progression to ophthalmopathy occurred over 18 months of follow-up. Hyperthyroidism patients were aged 18 to 65 years and newly diagnosed, with disease duration of less than 2 months. Patients with uncontrolled infections, other autoimmune diseases, pregnancy or lactation were excluded. Diagnoses were based on clinical symptoms, serum thyroxine and TRAb, thyroid ultrasound and orbital computed tomography. A first-round RT-PCR of the TCR CDR3 used the HTBI primer set with the Qiagen OneStep RT-PCR kit. Most expanded thyroid clonotypes (frequency above 0.001) were also detected in blood, suggesting blood repertoires may reflect thyroid immune responses. In cross-validation, a model built on a 13 V-J signature told ophthalmopathy apart from stable hyperthyroidism with approximately 91% sensitivity and approximately 84% specificity, and in testing the same model reached 80%/75%. In validation, progression to ophthalmopathy was predicted by the model with around 70% sensitivity and roughly 72% specificity, a median of 6.5 months before onset. A discovery cohort of approximately 97 patients, about 44 with Graves' ophthalmopathy and roughly 59 with stable Graves' hyperthyroidism, was used to find distinguishing TCR V-J signatures. Whether ophthalmopathy could be predicted prospectively was tested in an independent validation cohort made up of some 20 hyperthyroidism patients plus 17 patients who later progressed to ophthalmopathy. The 90 to 100 discovery patients were randomly split 7:3 into training and test sets. Thyroid tissue and blood T-cell repertoires from more than 5 Graves' hyperthyroidism patients were also compared in the study. After blood sampling, hyperthyroidism patients were treated with methimazole at a starting dose of 30 mg daily, and ophthalmopathy patients were treated with high-dose intravenous methylprednisolone. A second multiplex PCR round built the libraries, followed by size selection and purification. Sequencing of the libraries was done on an Illumina HiSeq2000 using paired-end 100 bp reads. SOAPnuke was used to process the raw data, removing reads that contained adapters or uncalled bases, had a mean Phred below 15, or lacked an exact match to the constant primer or identifier. COPE v1.2.5 was used to merge high-quality paired reads, and clonotypes were defined as unique nucleotide sequences. MiTCR v1.1 was used to align clonotypes to the IMGT TRBV, TRBD and TRBJ reference segments. Only V-J combinations with frequency above 0.0001, covering 98% to 99.2% of repertoires, were analysed. A TCS score was defined as the ratio between F50 (clonal expansion) and ExV (chaos), using BLOSUM62-based TCRdist between CDR3 peptides within each V-J. Welch's t-statistics and random forest reduced roughly 530 V-J features to under 15, which were used in a naive Bayes classifier (R e1071). Sample size was not statistically predetermined, and investigators were not blinded to group allocation. The paper reports TCR Vbeta CDR3 sequencing of roughly 140 peripheral blood samples: 43 ophthalmopathy, about 75 hyperthyroidism and some 17 progressor patients.

This TCR derives from a man in his forties or fifties with Graves disease. Donor details come from another sample of the same person, matched by shared clones. Specimen: peripheral blood mononuclear cells (PBMCs), collected at new diagnosis, from a patient treated with antithyroid drugs. Rearrangement joined TRBV7-7 to TRBJ2-5; the D gene may be TRBD1 or TRBD2, since each aligns over 6 bases. The DNA sequence reads TGTGCCAGCAGCTTAGGATCAGGGGCGGGGGAGACCCAGTACTTC. It specifies CASSLGSGAGETQYF.